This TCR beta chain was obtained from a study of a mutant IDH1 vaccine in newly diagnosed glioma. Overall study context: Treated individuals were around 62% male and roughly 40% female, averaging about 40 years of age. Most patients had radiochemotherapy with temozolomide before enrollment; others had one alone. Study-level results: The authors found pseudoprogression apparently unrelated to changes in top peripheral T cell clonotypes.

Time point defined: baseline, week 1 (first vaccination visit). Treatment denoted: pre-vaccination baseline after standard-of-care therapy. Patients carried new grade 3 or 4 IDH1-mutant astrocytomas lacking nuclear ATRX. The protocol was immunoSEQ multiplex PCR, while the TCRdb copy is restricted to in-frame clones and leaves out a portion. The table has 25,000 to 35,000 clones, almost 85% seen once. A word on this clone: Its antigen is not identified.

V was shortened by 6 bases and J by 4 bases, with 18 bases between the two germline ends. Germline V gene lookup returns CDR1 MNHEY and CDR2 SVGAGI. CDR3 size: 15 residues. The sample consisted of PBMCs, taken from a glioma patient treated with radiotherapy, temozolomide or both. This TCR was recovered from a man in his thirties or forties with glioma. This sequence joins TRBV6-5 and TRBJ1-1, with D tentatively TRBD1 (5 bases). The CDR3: CASSWGPPRGTEAFF. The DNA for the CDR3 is TGTGCCAGCAGCTGGGGACCCCCAAGGGGCACTGAAGCTTTCTTT.